The 5 T cell receptor beta chains below all came from one sample that was sequenced in a study of OX40 agonist ivuxolimab in advanced cancers. Clones were sequenced by immunoSEQ multiplex PCR, and TCRdb holds only the in-frame ones, with some missing. Altogether just over 40,000 clones are present, about 91% being singletons, with the ten largest covering around 25%. This material consisted of CD4+ or CD8+ T cells sorted from blood, taken in a trial of the OX40 agonist ivuxolimab. Every receptor here comes from an adult with an advanced solid tumor such as melanoma, head and neck, liver or kidney cancer.

In regard to this clone: One end of the junction varies from germline; a read error may be responsible. J is TRBJ2-2 and V is TRBV30, with D unclear. The CDR3 consists of 13 residues. CDR1 and CDR2 from the germline V gene are GTSNPN and SVGIG (reference sequence). The CDR3 bases are TGTGCCTGGAGTGAAGAAAACAGCGGGGAGCTGTTTTTT. Translating gives CAWSEENSGELFF.

V usage is TRBV14 and J usage is TRBJ2-2; tentatively, D is TRBD1 or TRBD2 (5 bases each). Trimming took 1 base from V and 7 from J, leaving 13 bases between them. The CDR3 totals 15 residues. The germline CDR1 and CDR2 sequences are SGHDN and FVKESK. The CDR3 loop is CASSQVGTPFGELFF. The DNA of the CDR3 is TGTGCCAGCAGCCAAGTCGGGACCCCTTTCGGGGAGCTGTTTTTT.

The chain recombines TRBV19 with TRBJ1-1; no firm D call. Germline CDR1 LNHDA, CDR2 SQIVND (reference sequence). V was cut by 6 bases and J by 1 base, with 3 bases left in between. There are 11 residues in the CDR3. CDR3 sequence: CASRENTEAFF. The DNA of the CDR3 is TGTGCCAGTAGGGAGAACACTGAAGCTTTCTTT.

The J gene is TRBJ2-3, the V gene TRBV6-4; 10 bases align to TRBD2. Per the germline V gene, CDR1 is MRHNA and CDR2 is SNTAGT. This CDR3 is 17 amino acids long. The junction had 9 bases not matched to a gene; V was cut back by 2 bases and J by 4 bases. This chain's CDR3 is CASSDGTSVLQPDTQYF. CDR3 nucleotides: TGTGCCAGCAGTGACGGGACTAGCGTTCTTCAGCCAGATACGCAGTATTTT.

This chain uses TRBV7-6 with TRBJ1-1, with D possibly matching TRBD1 (5 bases). The germline V gene has CDR1 SGHVS and CDR2 FNYEAQ. Between the trimmed V and J ends, which lost 5 bases and 1 base, there was a span of 23 bases. CDR3 size: 18 residues. The CDR3: CASSPGGTGGFGNTEAFF. Written as DNA, the CDR3 is TGTGCCAGCAGCCCCGGGGGTACAGGTGGGTTCGGGAACACTGAAGCTTTCTTT.